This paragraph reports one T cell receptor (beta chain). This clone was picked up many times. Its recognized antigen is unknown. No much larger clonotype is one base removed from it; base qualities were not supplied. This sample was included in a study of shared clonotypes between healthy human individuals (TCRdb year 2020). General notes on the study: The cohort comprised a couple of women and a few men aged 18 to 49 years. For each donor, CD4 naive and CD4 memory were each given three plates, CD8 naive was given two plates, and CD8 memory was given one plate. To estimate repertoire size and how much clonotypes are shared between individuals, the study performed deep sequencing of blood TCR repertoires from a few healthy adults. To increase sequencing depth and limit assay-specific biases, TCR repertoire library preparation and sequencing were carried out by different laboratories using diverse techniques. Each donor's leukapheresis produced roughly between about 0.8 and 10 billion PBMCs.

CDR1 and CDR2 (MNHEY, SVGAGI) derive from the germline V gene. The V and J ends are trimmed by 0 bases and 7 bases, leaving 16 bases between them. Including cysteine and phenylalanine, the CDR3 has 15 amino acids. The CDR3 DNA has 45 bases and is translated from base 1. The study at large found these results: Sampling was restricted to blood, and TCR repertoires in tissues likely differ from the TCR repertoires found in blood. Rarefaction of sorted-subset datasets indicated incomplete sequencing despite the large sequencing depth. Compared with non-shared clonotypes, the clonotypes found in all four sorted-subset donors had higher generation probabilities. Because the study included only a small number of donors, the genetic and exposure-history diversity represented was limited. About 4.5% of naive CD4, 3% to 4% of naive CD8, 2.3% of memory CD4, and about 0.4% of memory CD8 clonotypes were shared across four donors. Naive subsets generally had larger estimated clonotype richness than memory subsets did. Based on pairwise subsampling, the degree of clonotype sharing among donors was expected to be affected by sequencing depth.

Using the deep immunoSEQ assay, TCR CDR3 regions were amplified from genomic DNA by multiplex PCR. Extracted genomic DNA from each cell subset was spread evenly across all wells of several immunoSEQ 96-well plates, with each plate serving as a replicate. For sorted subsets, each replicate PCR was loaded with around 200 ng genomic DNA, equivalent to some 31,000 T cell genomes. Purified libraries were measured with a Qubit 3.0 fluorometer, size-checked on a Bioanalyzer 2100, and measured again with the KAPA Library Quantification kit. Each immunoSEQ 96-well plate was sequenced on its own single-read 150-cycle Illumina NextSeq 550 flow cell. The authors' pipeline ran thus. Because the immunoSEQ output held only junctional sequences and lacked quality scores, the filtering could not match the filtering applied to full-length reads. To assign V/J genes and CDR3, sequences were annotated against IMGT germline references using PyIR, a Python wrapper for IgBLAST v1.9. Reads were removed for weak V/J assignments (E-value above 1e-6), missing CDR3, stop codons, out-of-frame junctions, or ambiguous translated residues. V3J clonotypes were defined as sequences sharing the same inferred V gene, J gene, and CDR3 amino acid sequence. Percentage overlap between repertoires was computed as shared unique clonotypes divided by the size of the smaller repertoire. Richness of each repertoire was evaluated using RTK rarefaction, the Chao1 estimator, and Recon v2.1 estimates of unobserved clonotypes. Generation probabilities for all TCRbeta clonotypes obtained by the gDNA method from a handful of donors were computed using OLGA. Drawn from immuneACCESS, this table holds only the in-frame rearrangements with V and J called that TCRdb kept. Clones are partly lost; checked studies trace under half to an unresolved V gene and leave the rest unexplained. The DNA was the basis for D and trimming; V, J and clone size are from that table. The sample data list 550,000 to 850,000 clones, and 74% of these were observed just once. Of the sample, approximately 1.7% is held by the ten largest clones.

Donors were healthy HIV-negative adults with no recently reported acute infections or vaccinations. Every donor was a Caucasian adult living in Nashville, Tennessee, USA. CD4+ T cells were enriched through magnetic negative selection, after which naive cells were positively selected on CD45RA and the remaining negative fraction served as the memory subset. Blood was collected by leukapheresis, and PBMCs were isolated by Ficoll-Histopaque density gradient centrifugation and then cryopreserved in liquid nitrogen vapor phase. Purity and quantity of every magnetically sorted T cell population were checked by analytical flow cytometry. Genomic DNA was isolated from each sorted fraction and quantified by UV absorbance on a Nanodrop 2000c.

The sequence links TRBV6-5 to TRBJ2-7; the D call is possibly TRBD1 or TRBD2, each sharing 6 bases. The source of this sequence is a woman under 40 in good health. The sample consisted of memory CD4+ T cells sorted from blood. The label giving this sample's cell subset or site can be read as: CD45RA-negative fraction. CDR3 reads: CASSYSGGLVGEQYF. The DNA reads TGTGCCAGCAGTTACTCTGGGGGGCTCGTTGGGGAGCAGTACTTC.